This TCR beta chain was sequenced in a study of human T cells and chemical hapten exposure. There are many counts of this clonotype. TCRdb reprocessed the RACE reads with MiXCR, giving one entry per CDR3 protein. Of roughly 36,000 distinct CDR3 sequences detected, 10% to 13% appear once; the ten largest clones hold 25% to 30%. Per the germline V gene, CDR1 is KGHSH and CDR2 is LQKENI. V lost 3 bases to trimming and J lost 7 bases; unmatched junction nucleotides: 5. The CDR3 runs to 14 residues. Specified time point: pre-sensitization, week 0. The treatment was: therapeutic diphenylcyclopropenone sensitization with weekly scalp DPC. Blood, whole and unfractionated, served as the source for total RNA extraction.

The sample consisted of whole blood, taken in connection with sensitization to the hapten diphenylcyclopropenone (DPC). The TCR comes from a man in his fifties or sixties with alopecia areata. Some clones in this sample may be carry-over from other donors' samples. V gene TRBV18 combines with J gene TRBJ2-7; 11 bases map to TRBD1. CDR3 region: CASSPGQGAREQYF. CDR3 in DNA: TGTGCCAGCTCACCTGGACAGGGGGCTCGGGAGCAGTACTTC.